The sequence of this T cell receptor (beta chain) was determined in a study of blood T cell repertoires in COVID-19. TCRdb keeps only in-frame clones here, not all; method: immunoSEQ multiplex PCR. The sample contains around 300,000 clones, about 83% of which appear only once. The germline V and J ends were trimmed by 5 bases and 6 bases, with 9 bases remaining between them. This CDR3 comprises 11 residues. Germline-derived CDR1 and CDR2 are GTSNPN and SVGIG (reference sequence). The V call is TRBV30, the J call TRBJ2-3; D is tentatively TRBD1 or TRBD2 (6 bases each). This receptor was identified in a man aged 25-45 years with active or convalescent COVID-19. The sequenced sample was peripheral blood. CDR3 DNA: TGTGCCTGGGGGGGGCAGGATACGCAGTATTTT. As protein: CAWGGQDTQYF.